This T cell receptor beta chain originates from a study of technical replicates of blood from a handful of donors. The method was immunoSEQ multiplex PCR; TCRdb's version includes in-frame clones alone and lacks a portion of them. Among about 84,000 clones listed, around 97% were seen once. The CDR3 spans 13 residues. V lost 10 bases, J lost 8 bases, and 19 bases lay in between. Per germline, CDR1 SNHLY and CDR2 FYNNEI. Source material: T cells isolated from PBMCs. J is TRBJ2-3 and V is TRBV2; possibly TRBD2 for D (6 bases). The source of this sequence is a human donor in good health. The CDR3 reads CATLKTGAGTQYF. DNA for the CDR3: TGTGCCACCCTAAAGACGGGAGCGGGTACGCAGTATTTT. Combining the CDR3 with reference TRBV2 and TRBJ2-3 gives the whole variable domain EPEVTQTPSHQVTQMGQEVILRCVPISNHLYFYWYRQILGQKVEFLVSFYNNEISEKSEIFDDQFSVERPDGSNFTLKIRSTKLEDSAMYFCATLKTGAGTQYFGPGTRLTVL.